The rows below give T cell receptor beta chains drawn from one sample of a study of memory CD8 T cells in hepatitis C reinfection. Measured with immunoSEQ multiplex PCR; TCRdb has only the in-frame clones, and not every one. Among 50,000 or so clones listed, roughly 90% were seen once. Sequenced: naive CD8+ T cells sorted from blood. All receptors derive from a man between 18 and 35 years old with hepatitis C virus infection. Each CDR3 is given with its conserved first and last residue. Fields, in order: CDR3 protein, CDR3 DNA, J gene, clone size, D gene, V gene. D genes are given only for firm matches. Some rows have no size entry. The others give once, few or many, or a class for an expanded clone.

CASRGTGEGIYGYTF,TGTGCCAGCAGGGGGACAGGCGAGGGCATCTATGGCTACACCTTC,TRBJ1-2,.,TRBD1,TRBV9
CASRASGEKLFF,TGTGCCAGCAGAGCAAGTGGAGAGAAACTGTTTTTT,TRBJ1-4,.,.,TRBV7-8
CASSFPGQGMNTEAFF,TGTGCCAGCAGCTTCCCGGGACAGGGAATGAACACTGAAGCTTTCTTT,TRBJ1-1,.,TRBD1,TRBV7-9
CASSRSGTPNEKLFF,TGTGCCAGTAGTAGGAGCGGGACGCCTAATGAAAAACTGTTTTTT,TRBJ1-4,.,.,TRBV19
CASSPGGSYEQYF,TGTGCCTCCAGCCCGGGAGGATCCTACGAGCAGTACTTC,TRBJ2-7,.,TRBD2,TRBV4-2
CASSVEAGGPTDTQYF,TGTGCCAGCAGCGTAGAGGCGGGGGGGCCCACAGATACGCAGTATTTT,TRBJ2-3,.,TRBD2,TRBV9
CASSLSGDIYNEQFF,TGTGCCAGCAGTTTATCCGGGGACATATACAATGAGCAGTTCTTC,TRBJ2-1,.,.,TRBV27
CASSEAGGNQPQHF,TGTGCCAGCAGTGAGGCAGGGGGCAATCAGCCCCAGCATTTT,TRBJ1-5,few,.,TRBV6-1
CASSLGRGETQYF,TGTGCCAGCAGCTTAGGCAGGGGAGAGACCCAGTACTTC,TRBJ2-5,.,.,TRBV7-6
CASSEVWTGVRDEKLFF,TGTGCCAGCAGTGAAGTATGGACAGGGGTTCGGGATGAAAAACTGTTTTTT,TRBJ1-4,.,TRBD1,TRBV6-1
CATGQDRRNEKLFF,TGTGCCACCGGACAGGACAGGAGAAATGAAAAACTGTTTTTT,TRBJ1-4,.,TRBD1,TRBV6-5
CASSFGTGGEDTQYF,TGTGCCAGCAGCTTTGGGACAGGGGGCGAGGATACGCAGTATTTT,TRBJ2-3,.,TRBD1,TRBV11-3
CASSSGVVGTEAFF,TGTGCCAGCAGTTCCGGGGTGGTGGGCACTGAAGCTTTCTTT,TRBJ1-1,few,.,TRBV6-5
CASSAGGWGTEAFF,TGTGCCAGCAGCGCAGGGGGTTGGGGCACTGAAGCTTTCTTT,TRBJ1-1,.,TRBD1,TRBV9
CASSWTSGSYEQYF,TGTGCCAGCAGTTGGACTAGCGGGAGTTACGAGCAGTACTTC,TRBJ2-7,once,TRBD2,TRBV6-5
CASSPDRASYNEQFF,TGTGCCAGCAGCCCAGACAGGGCCTCCTACAATGAGCAGTTCTTC,TRBJ2-1,.,TRBD1,TRBV28
CASGLAANNEQFF,TGTGCCAGCGGCCTAGCGGCTAACAATGAGCAGTTCTTC,TRBJ2-1,.,TRBD2,TRBV6-5
CASSHDRGLSSPLHF,TGTGCCAGCTCCCACGACAGGGGGCTGAGTTCACCCCTCCACTTT,TRBJ1-6,.,TRBD1,TRBV18
CASSFHNQGLDEAFF,TGTGCCAGCAGCTTCCATAATCAGGGGCTGGATGAAGCTTTCTTT,TRBJ1-1,.,.,TRBV7-8
CASSLFRGATSESYEQYF,TGTGCCAGCAGCTTATTTCGCGGCGCGACTAGCGAGTCCTACGAGCAGTACTTC,TRBJ2-7,.,TRBD2,TRBV7-2
CASSLDQLGSQETQYF,TGTGCCAGCAGCTTAGATCAGCTAGGTTCGCAAGAGACCCAGTACTTC,TRBJ2-5,.,.,TRBV11-2
CASRRLSGTTYYNEQFF,TGTGCCAGCAGGCGACTTAGTGGGACAACCTATTACAATGAGCAGTTCTTC,TRBJ2-1,.,.,TRBV28
CASTPDSSGKLFF,TGTGCCAGCACCCCGGACAGCAGCGGAAAACTGTTTTTT,TRBJ1-4,few,.,TRBV7-8
CASSSSLAGGDEQYF,TGTGCCAGCAGCTCCTCCCTAGCGGGGGGGGACGAGCAGTACTTC,TRBJ2-7,.,TRBD2,TRBV7-6
CASSLVGGPADTQYF,TGTGCCAGCAGCTTAGTAGGGGGTCCGGCAGATACGCAGTATTTT,TRBJ2-3,.,.,TRBV7-6
CASRPGVNEKLFF,TGTGCCAGCAGGCCAGGCGTTAATGAAAAACTGTTTTTT,TRBJ1-4,.,.,TRBV11-2
CATSRDRLAASTDTQYF,TGTGCCACCAGCAGAGACCGACTAGCGGCTAGCACAGATACGCAGTATTTT,TRBJ2-3,.,TRBD2,TRBV15
CASSLMRESGANVLTF,TGTGCCAGCAGCCTTATGAGGGAGTCTGGGGCCAACGTCCTGACTTTC,TRBJ2-6,.,.,TRBV7-2
CASSYTGTSQETQYF,TGTGCCAGCAGCTACACTGGGACAAGCCAAGAGACCCAGTACTTC,TRBJ2-5,.,.,TRBV11-2
CASSFEKATDTQYF,TGTGCCAGCAGTTTCGAGAAAGCTACAGATACGCAGTATTTT,TRBJ2-3,once,.,TRBV28
CASSRGDTQYF,TGTGCCAGCTCCAGGGGTGATACGCAGTATTTT,TRBJ2-3,.,.,TRBV19
CASSFAGEIYEQYF,TGTGCCAGCAGTTTCGCGGGAGAGATCTACGAGCAGTACTTC,TRBJ2-7,.,TRBD2,TRBV27
CASSLLSVGYTF,TGTGCCAGCAGCCTATTAAGTGTCGGCTACACCTTC,TRBJ1-2,.,.,TRBV7-9
CASSSLTQGRKTYEQYF,TGTGCCAGCAGCTCACTAACACAGGGGCGAAAAACCTACGAGCAGTACTTC,TRBJ2-7,.,TRBD1,TRBV11-2
CASSQDRASGAWGGELFF,TGTGCCAGCAGCCAAGATAGGGCTAGCGGGGCGTGGGGCGGGGAGCTGTTTTTT,TRBJ2-2,.,TRBD2,TRBV4-2
CASSLGLGQDYEQYF,TGTGCCAGCAGCTTAGGGTTGGGGCAGGACTACGAGCAGTACTTC,TRBJ2-7,.,.,TRBV11-2
CASSLDGGGIYEQYF,TGTGCCAGCAGCTTAGACGGGGGAGGGATCTACGAGCAGTACTTC,TRBJ2-7,.,TRBD2,TRBV7-8
CASSLGLGNNEQFF,TGTGCCAGCAGCTTAGGGCTAGGAAACAATGAGCAGTTCTTC,TRBJ2-1,.,.,TRBV7-9
CAWSGRARDMNTEAFF,TGTGCCTGGAGCGGCCGGGCCCGGGACATGAACACTGAAGCTTTCTTT,TRBJ1-1,.,.,TRBV30